This entry describes one T cell receptor (beta chain). Its target is unknown. These data belong to a study of CD8+ T cells in alopecia areata. Findings and limits, study-wide: It was lesional scalp, especially alopecia totalis/universalis, that showed higher clonality than normal scalp.

Looked up from germline, CDR1 is GTSNPN and CDR2 is SVGIG (reference sequence). V lost 1 base, J lost 6 bases, and 6 bases stayed unmatched. This CDR3 has 14 amino acids. In each case, RNA was isolated and then reverse transcribed into cDNA as the sequencing template. The table came from immunoSEQ multiplex PCR; TCRdb's copy has only in-frame clones and leaves some out. The sample has 110,000 or so clones; roughly 69% are singletons. Sequencing used CD4+ T cells sorted from blood. The origin of this receptor is a human donor in good health. V and J are TRBV30 and TRBJ2-7; 10 bases are shared with TRBD2. The CDR3, as DNA: TGTGCCTGGAGTGGCCAAGCGGGGGGGCGCGAGCAGTACTTC. This translates into CAWSGQAGGREQYF.